This T cell receptor beta chain was identified during a study of blood T cell repertoires in COVID-19. The V end lost 0 bases, the J end lost 10 bases, and 13 bases lay between the germline ends. The V gene's germline CDR1 is SGHTA and CDR2 FQGNSA. The CDR3 contains 15 residues. Recovery meant two consecutive negative NP/OP PCR tests, professional clearance, or resolved symptoms. Repertoires were generated with immunoSEQ multiplex PCR, while TCRdb's copy carries only in-frame clones and drops some. Of 400,000 to 500,000 clones detected, around 89% appear once; the ten largest clones hold 1.8%. The V and J genes are TRBV7-2 and TRBJ1-6; a weak D match, TRBD1 (6 bases). This TCR was sampled from a woman in her thirties or forties who had recovered from COVID-19. What was sequenced was PBMCs or T cells enriched from blood (not recorded which). The CDR3 region is CASSLARKGESPLHF. The CDR3 coding sequence is TGTGCCAGCAGCTTAGCGCGTAAGGGGGAATCACCCCTCCACTTT.